The clone carrying this T cell receptor (beta chain) has ten or more counts. Its antigen is currently unknown. Quantitative 5'-RACE with molecular barcodes produced the TCR beta libraries. TCRdb re-called the 5' RACE reads with MiXCR, one entry per CDR3 protein. Among 200,000 to 250,000 distinct CDR3 sequences listed, about 11% were seen once. The data were obtained in a study of CD8 T cells in ankylosing spondylitis. Notes on the study in general: Clones tied to disease were said to be significantly enriched in matched ankylosing spondylitis synovial fluid. Among TCR beta sequences, a motif of eight or nine highly homologous variants appeared characteristic of ankylosing spondylitis blood.

Germline V CDR1 and CDR2: SGHRS, YFSETQ. This CDR3 comprises 16 residues. Trimming pared 0 bases from V and 1 base from J, leaving 13 bases between. This clonotype originated in a male donor with ankylosing spondylitis or in good health (not recorded which). The sample was blood, either unsorted or a sorted T cell fraction (not recorded which). The chain couples TRBV5-1 to TRBJ2-5; D remains ambiguous. The CDR3 DNA reads as TGCGCCAGCAGCTTGGCCCCAGGTCGAGTCCAAGAGACCCAGTACTTC. The encoded protein is CASSLAPGRVQETQYF.